A single sample gave rise to the 26 T cell receptor beta chains below, sequenced in a study of regulatory T cells in long-lasting Graves disease. This sample's time point: persistent/refractory GD, antithyroid drugs over 5 years with positive TRAb. The TCR library was prepared using RNA isolated from PBMCs. The TCR beta library used iRepertoire HTBI primers with Arm-PCR amplification of CDR3. TCRdb re-called the multiplex PCR reads with MiXCR, one entry per CDR3 protein. This table has some 450,000 distinct CDR3 sequences, 23% appearing once. The specimen was peripheral blood mononuclear cells (PBMCs), collected when the disease was refractory, from a patient treated with antithyroid drugs. These receptors all stem from a female donor with Graves disease.

Here the CDR3 reads CSALRDRVTGELFF. For the CDR3, the DNA is TGCAGTGCTCTCCGGGACAGGGTCACCGGGGAGCTGTTTTTT. The chain employs TRBV20-1 and TRBJ2-2; 9 bases align to TRBD1. The CDR3 totals 14 residues. Germline V gene data show CDR1 as DFQATT and CDR2 as SNEGSKA (reference sequence). Trimming cost V 5 bases and J 4 bases; bases outside gene matches: 5.

This sequence joins TRBV5-1 and TRBJ2-5; the D gene is possibly TRBD2 (5 bases). With the DNA end fitting TRBJ2-7 better, the J assignment may be wrong. The CDR3 contains 15 residues. The germline V gene encodes CDR1 SGHRS and CDR2 YFSETQ. The CDR3 spells CASSLELLGLDEQYF. In DNA, the CDR3 is TGCGCCAGCAGCTTGGAATTACTAGGGCTAGACGAGCAGTACTTC.

This clonotype was observed a few times. The V gene is TRBV5-5, the J gene TRBJ1-3, with D uncertain. This CDR3 has 15 residues. V was trimmed by 1 base and J by 0 bases, leaving 8 bases between them. CDR1 SGHKS and CDR2 YYEKEE come from the germline V gene (reference sequence). CDR3 amino acids: CASSLYQISGNTIYF. The CDR3 nucleotides read TGTGCCAGCAGCTTGTATCAGATCTCTGGAAACACCATATATTTT.

With regard to this clonotype: A much bigger clone sits one base away, suggesting this may be a read error. The J gene is TRBJ2-7, the V gene TRBV6-1, with 9 bases that match TRBD2. Looked up from germline, CDR1 is MNHNS and CDR2 is SASEGT. CDR3 length: 16 residues. CDR3 protein: CASSEGLAGVSYGQYF. For the CDR3, the DNA is TGTGCCAGCAGTGAAGGGTTAGCGGGAGTCTCCTACGGGCAGTACTTC.

This chain links TRBV6-9 with TRBJ1-2, with 7 nucleotides matching TRBD1. V was pared by 3 bases and J by 0 bases, with 7 bases of the junction left unmatched. CDR3 length: 16 residues. Germline V gene sequence: CDR1 MNHGY, CDR2 SVAAGI. This chain's CDR3 is CASSYLTGVPNYGYTF. As DNA, the CDR3 is TGTGCCAGCAGTTACCTTACAGGGGTTCCTAACTATGGCTACACCTTC.

Concerning this clonotype: This may be a read error, as it is one base from a much larger clone. The rearrangement joins TRBV5-5 to TRBJ2-4; no reliable D call. The CDR3 is 16 amino acids. CDR1 and CDR2 from the germline V gene are SGHKS and YYEKEE (reference sequence). The CDR3 sequence is CTSSSRTALAKNIQYF. The CDR3 DNA follows: TGTACCAGCAGCAGTCGAACAGCTCTAGCCAAAAACATTCAGTACTTC.

The J gene is TRBJ2-1, the V gene TRBV20-1; D not certain. V dropped 0 bases and J dropped 4 bases, with 10 bases sitting between them. Germline V gene sequence: CDR1 DFQATT, CDR2 SNEGSKA (reference sequence). This CDR3 contains 14 residues. The CDR3: CSARDIGSYNEQFF. The CDR3 nucleotides read TGCAGTGCTAGAGATATAGGGTCTTACAATGAGCAGTTCTTC.

This clonotype turned up a few times. The V call is TRBV29-1, the J call TRBJ2-5, with TRBD1 matching over 9 bases. Trimming took 7 bases from V and 5 from J; bases not matched to a gene: 8. The CDR3 is made up of 13 amino acids. CDR1 SQVTM and CDR2 ANQGSEA come from the germline V gene. The DNA of the CDR3 is TGCAGCGCCGCCGGGACAGGGTGGGAGACCCAGTACTTC. Protein: CSAAGTGWETQYF.

This clonotype was detected a few times. V and J are TRBV12-3 or TRBV12-4 and TRBJ2-2; TRBD2 agrees at 8 bases. The CDR3 totals 15 residues. V lost 3 bases and J lost 4; bases outside the gene matches: 4. Here the CDR3 reads CASSFSGIITGELFF. The CDR3 DNA reads TGTGCCAGCAGTTTTAGCGGGATTATCACCGGGGAGCTGTTTTTT.

This clonotype was found a few times. The chain uses TRBV9 and TRBJ2-3; the match to TRBD2 covers 14 bases. CDR1 SGDLS and CDR2 YYNGEE come from the germline V gene. The trim removed 5 bases at V and 6 bases at J, leaving 8 bases unmatched. This CDR3 has 16 amino acids. The CDR3 nucleotides are TGTGCCAGCAGTCTTGGACTAGCGGGGGGTGGGGATACGCAGTATTTT. Translated, it gives CASSLGLAGGGDTQYF.

This clonotype was detected many times. V is TRBV12-5 and J is TRBJ1-1, with D perhaps TRBD1 (6 bases). V gave up 0 bases and J gave up 4 bases, with 18 bases separating them. The length of the CDR3 is 17 residues. The V gene's germline CDR1 is LGHNT and CDR2 FRNRAP. The CDR3 region has the DNA TGTGCTAGTGGTTTGGTACTCGGGGACAAACCGCTCACTGAAGCTTTCTTT. Protein: CASGLVLGDKPLTEAFF. The variable domain in full, completed from reference TRBV12-5 and TRBJ1-1, reads DARVTQTPRHKVTEMGQEVTMRCQPILGHNTVFWYRQTMMQGLELLAYFRNRAPLDDSGMPKDRFSAEMPDATLATLKIQPSEPRDSAVYFCASGLVLGDKPLTEAFFGQGTRLTVV.

This clonotype was observed a handful of times. This sequence joins TRBV24-1 and TRBJ2-7; 9 bases match TRBD1. From germline, CDR1 is KGHDR and CDR2 SFDVKD. The CDR3 is 14 residues long. V was clipped by 2 bases and J by 3 bases; unmatched bases: 1. The CDR3 loop reads CATSDSTGGYEQYF. The CDR3 DNA follows: TGTGCCACCAGTGATTCGACAGGGGGCTACGAGCAGTACTTC.

This chain joins TRBV5-6 and TRBJ2-1; D possibly corresponds to TRBD1 (6 bases). V was shortened by 4 bases and J by 6 bases, with 14 bases between the two germline ends. The CDR3 extends over 14 amino acids. CDR1 and CDR2 from the germline V gene are SGHDT and YYEEEE. CDR3 DNA: TGTGCCAGCAGCCCAGGGGTCGGTTTCAATGAGCAGTTCTTC. The encoded protein is CASSPGVGFNEQFF. Full variable domain (outside the CDR3, taken from reference TRBV5-6 and TRBJ2-1): DAGVTQSPTHLIKTRGQQVTLRCSPKSGHDTVSWYQQALGQGPQFIFQYYEEEERQRGNFPDRFSGHQFPNYSSELNVNALLLGDSALYLCASSPGVGFNEQFFGPGTRLTVL.

This clonotype was recorded a few times. This chain links TRBV6-1 with TRBJ2-2; 14 nucleotides align to TRBD2. The V segment lost 6 bases and the J segment 6 bases; nucleotides outside the gene matches: 6. CDR1 and CDR2 from the germline V gene are MNHNS and SASEGT. This CDR3 has 16 amino acids. The CDR3 DNA reads as TGTGCCAGCAGCCGCGGACTAGCGGGAGGAGCCGGGGAGCTGTTTTTT. This sequence encodes CASSRGLAGGAGELFF.

This clonotype has just a few counts. A far larger clone differs by one base, so this is likely a read error. V usage is TRBV7-2 and J usage is TRBJ1-1, with no clear D. The length of the CDR3 is 13 residues. V lost 2 bases to trimming and J lost 0 bases, with 4 bases between them. Per germline, CDR1 SGHTA and CDR2 FQGNSA. CDR3 DNA sequence: TGTGCCAGCAGCTTATGGGTGAACACTGAAGCTTTCTTT. It is translated as CASSLWVNTEAFF.

This clonotype was seen at least ten times. V usage is TRBV15 and J usage is TRBJ1-4, with TRBD1 matching 10 bases. J gave up 8 bases and V 5 bases, and 8 bases lay outside the gene matches. Germline V gene data show CDR1 as LNHNV and CDR2 as YYDKDF (reference sequence). The CDR3 length is 15 residues. CDR3 sequence: CATSRDRGAREKLFF. CDR3 nucleotide sequence: TGTGCCACCAGCCGGGACAGGGGCGCGAGGGAAAAACTGTTTTTT.

This clonotype was detected many times. The chain carries TRBV12-3 or TRBV12-4 and TRBJ1-5; D gene unclear. Trimming removed 6 bases at V and 6 bases at J, with 6 bases between. The CDR3 contains 11 residues. The CDR3: CASSKTQPQHF. As DNA, the CDR3 is TGTGCCAGCAGCAAAACTCAGCCCCAGCATTTT.

This clonotype occurred many times. The chain recombines TRBV6-2 or TRBV6-3 with TRBJ1-2; possible D gene TRBD1, 6 bases. The CDR3 length is 15 residues. V was cut by 2 bases and J by 5 bases, with 15 bases left in between. Germline V CDR1 and CDR2: MNHEY, SVGEGT. The CDR3 DNA reads as TGTGCCAGCAGTTACGGGGGGGCAGGACTATATGGCTACACCTTC. This codes for CASSYGGAGLYGYTF.

This clonotype was detected a few times. The J gene is TRBJ1-2, the V gene TRBV3-1; 7 bases line up with TRBD1. The CDR3 is 16 amino acids. The germline CDR1 and CDR2 sequences are LGHDT and YNNKEL (reference sequence). V lost 2 bases and J lost 8; bases outside the gene matches: 14. The CDR3: CASSQRTGVSLMGYTF. CDR3 nucleotide sequence: TGTGCCAGCAGCCAAAGGACAGGCGTTTCTTTAATGGGCTACACCTTC. Using reference TRBV3-1 and TRBJ1-2 for the parts outside the CDR3, the full variable domain is DTAVSQTPKYLVTQMGNDKSIKCEQNLGHDTMYWYKQDSKKFLKIMFSYNNKELIINETVPNRFSPKSPDKAHLNLHINSLELGDSAVYFCASSQRTGVSLMGYTFGSGTRLTVV.

A few counts support this clonotype. The rearrangement uses TRBV11-2 and TRBJ2-3; D remains ambiguous. CDR1 is SGHAT, CDR2 FQNNGV, per germline. The CDR3 loop spans 13 amino acids. V was shortened by 2 bases and J by 0 bases, with 3 bases between the two germline ends. The CDR3 reads CASSLYSTDTQYF. CDR3 DNA sequence: TGTGCCAGCAGCTTATACAGCACAGATACGCAGTATTTT. Together with reference TRBV11-2 and TRBJ2-3, the CDR3 gives the full variable domain: EAGVAQSPRYKIIEKRQSVAFWCNPISGHATLYWYQQILGQGPKLLIQFQNNGVVDDSQLPKDRFSAERLKGVDSTLKIQPAKLEDSAVYLCASSLYSTDTQYFGPGTRLTVL.

This clonotype was counted many times. The V and J genes are TRBV30 and TRBJ2-7; 8 nucleotides line up with TRBD2. Trimming cost V 2 bases and J 2 bases; bases outside gene matches: 5. This CDR3 is 14 amino acids long. Germline-derived CDR1 and CDR2 are GTSNPN and SVGIG (reference sequence). The CDR3 DNA reads as TGTGCCTGGAGTAAGAATAGCGGGACCTACGAGCAGTACTTC. Translated, it gives CAWSKNSGTYEQYF.

This clonotype has ten or more counts. The rearrangement joins TRBV7-9 to TRBJ1-1, with D possibly matching TRBD1 (6 bases). The germline V and J ends were trimmed by 6 bases and 5 bases, with 13 bases remaining between them. This CDR3 comprises 13 residues. Germline-derived CDR1 and CDR2 are SEHNR and FQNEAQ (reference sequence). The CDR3 sequence is CASSQLTGTEAFF. CDR3 in DNA: TGTGCCAGCAGTCAACTTACAGGGACTGAAGCTTTCTTT.

As for this clonotype: Being one base from a much bigger clone, this may be a read error. The V and J genes are TRBV6-5 and TRBJ1-5; D may be TRBD1 (5 bases). Germline CDR1 reads MNHEY; CDR2 reads SVGAGI. The CDR3 is 13 residues long. The CDR3 here is CASSLGHNQPRHF. DNA of the CDR3: TGTGCCAGCAGTTTAGGACATAACCAGCCCCGGCATTTT.

The rearrangement uses TRBV6-5 and TRBJ1-3; D is undetermined. The CDR3 has 18 amino acids. The V gene lost 0 bases and the J gene lost 0 bases, with 15 bases spanning the gap. The germline gives CDR1 MNHEY, CDR2 SVGAGI. The CDR3 nucleotides are TGTGCCAGCAGTTACTCCTGGGCAGCGGTTTACTCTGGAAACACCATATATTTT. It codes for CASSYSWAAVYSGNTIYF.

This clonotype was counted ten times or more. The genes are TRBV20-1 and TRBJ2-7, with D maybe TRBD1 (6 bases). V was pared by 7 bases and J by 3 bases, with 13 bases between. This CDR3 has 12 residues. Looked up from germline, CDR1 is DFQATT and CDR2 is SNEGSKA (reference sequence). CDR3 nucleotides: TGCAGTGTTTTAGGGACAAACTACGAGCAGTACTTC. It encodes CSVLGTNYEQYF.

This sequence joins TRBV10-3 and TRBJ2-7; possible D gene TRBD2, 5 bases. The CDR3 is 16 residues long. The germline gives CDR1 ENHRY, CDR2 SYGVKD. The V gene lost 0 bases and the J gene lost 1 base, with 13 bases spanning the gap. CDR3 amino acids: CAISESHGDYSYEQYF. The CDR3 coding sequence is TGTGCCATCAGTGAGTCGCACGGAGACTATTCCTACGAGCAGTACTTC.